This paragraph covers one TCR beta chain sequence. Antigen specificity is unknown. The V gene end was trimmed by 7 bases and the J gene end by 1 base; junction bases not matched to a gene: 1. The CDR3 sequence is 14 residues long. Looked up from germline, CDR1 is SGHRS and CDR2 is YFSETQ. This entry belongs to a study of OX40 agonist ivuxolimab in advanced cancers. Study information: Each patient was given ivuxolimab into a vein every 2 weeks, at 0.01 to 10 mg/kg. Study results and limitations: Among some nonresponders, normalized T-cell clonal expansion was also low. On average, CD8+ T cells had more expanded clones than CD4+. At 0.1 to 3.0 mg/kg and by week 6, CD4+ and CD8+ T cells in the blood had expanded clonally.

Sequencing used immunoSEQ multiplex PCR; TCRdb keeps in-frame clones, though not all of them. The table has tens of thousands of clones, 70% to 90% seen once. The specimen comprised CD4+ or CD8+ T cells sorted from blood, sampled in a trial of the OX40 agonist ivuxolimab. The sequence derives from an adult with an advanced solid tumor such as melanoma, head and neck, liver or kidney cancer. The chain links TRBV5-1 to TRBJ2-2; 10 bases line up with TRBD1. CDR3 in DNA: TGCGCCAGCGGACAGGGGGGGAACACCGGGGAGCTGTTTTTT. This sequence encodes CASGQGGNTGELFF.